These T cell receptor beta chains were read from a single sample in a study of cytomegalovirus exposure and HLA in healthy donors. The protocol was immunoSEQ multiplex PCR, while the TCRdb copy is restricted to in-frame clones and leaves out a portion. The sample includes about 120,000 clones, around 86% of them seen just once. Sequencing was performed on PBMCs. The receptors originated from a woman aged 40 to 50 in good health and CMV-seronegative. Both conserved end residues are part of each CDR3. The order of the fields is V gene, J gene, clone size, D gene, CDR3 protein, CDR3 DNA. A D gene is named only where the DNA matches it firmly. Clone size is given for some rows only: seen once, a few or many times, or a class if the clone is expanded.

v_call: TRBV18
j_call: TRBJ1-1
clone_size: once
d_call: NA
cdr3_aa: CASSPPSKNTEAFF
cdr3_nt: TGTGCCAGCTCTCCCCCGAGTAAGAACACTGAAGCTTTCTTT

v_call: TRBV5-6
j_call: TRBJ1-1
clone_size: few
d_call: NA
cdr3_aa: CASSLARKNTEAFF
cdr3_nt: TGTGCCAGCAGCTTGGCCAGGAAGAACACTGAAGCTTTCTTT

v_call: TRBV27
j_call: TRBJ2-7
clone_size: few
d_call: TRBD2
cdr3_aa: CASSLVSGGLYEQYF
cdr3_nt: TGTGCCAGCAGTTTAGTAAGCGGGGGTCTCTACGAGCAGTACTTC

v_call: TRBV11-1
j_call: TRBJ2-2
clone_size: NA
d_call: TRBD2
cdr3_aa: CASDTGTSGVAGELFF
cdr3_nt: TGTGCCAGCGATACCGGGACTAGCGGGGTAGCCGGGGAGCTGTTTTTT

v_call: TRBV19
j_call: TRBJ1-1
clone_size: NA
d_call: NA
cdr3_aa: CASSRAPSTNTEAFF
cdr3_nt: TGTGCCAGTAGTAGGGCCCCCTCCACGAACACTGAAGCTTTCTTT

v_call: TRBV6-1
j_call: TRBJ2-1
clone_size: NA
d_call: NA
cdr3_aa: CASSEISGYNEQFF
cdr3_nt: TGTGCCAGCAGTGAAATCAGCGGGTACAATGAGCAGTTCTTC

v_call: TRBV7-8
j_call: TRBJ2-7
clone_size: NA
d_call: NA
cdr3_aa: CASSPHGGVSWEQYF
cdr3_nt: TGTGCCAGCAGCCCTCACGGCGGGGTATCGTGGGAGCAGTACTTC

v_call: TRBV10-3
j_call: TRBJ1-5
clone_size: NA
d_call: TRBD1
cdr3_aa: CAISQQGADQPQHF
cdr3_nt: TGTGCCATCAGCCAACAGGGGGCAGATCAGCCCCAGCATTTT

v_call: TRBV27
j_call: TRBJ2-3
clone_size: NA
d_call: NA
cdr3_aa: CASSQQLGRYTDTQYF
cdr3_nt: TGTGCCAGCAGTCAACAACTAGGACGATACACAGATACGCAGTATTTT

v_call: TRBV6-1
j_call: TRBJ1-5
clone_size: few
d_call: TRBD1
cdr3_aa: CASSGTGRRPQHF
cdr3_nt: TGTGCCAGCAGTGGGACAGGGAGACGGCCCCAGCATTTT

v_call: TRBV6-4
j_call: TRBJ1-1
clone_size: once
d_call: NA
cdr3_aa: CASSDLIGTEAFF
cdr3_nt: TGTGCCAGCAGTGATCTTATCGGGACTGAAGCTTTCTTT

v_call: TRBV18
j_call: TRBJ2-1
clone_size: NA
d_call: TRBD2
cdr3_aa: CASSPKLADRYNEQFF
cdr3_nt: TGTGCCAGCTCACCAAAACTAGCGGACCGCTACAATGAGCAGTTCTTC

v_call: TRBV5-1
j_call: TRBJ1-2
clone_size: NA
d_call: NA
cdr3_aa: CASSARTDYGYTF
cdr3_nt: TGCGCCAGCAGCGCTCGGACAGACTATGGCTACACCTTC

v_call: TRBV4-2
j_call: TRBJ2-2
clone_size: NA
d_call: NA
cdr3_aa: CASSQDLLVGTGELFF
cdr3_nt: TGTGCCAGCAGCCAAGATCTTCTAGTCGGGACCGGGGAGCTGTTTTTT

v_call: TRBV7-2
j_call: TRBJ2-7
clone_size: NA
d_call: NA
cdr3_aa: CASSPDRGQLAGNYEQYF
cdr3_nt: TGTGCCAGCAGCCCGGACAGGGGGCAACTAGCGGGAAACTACGAGCAGTACTTC

v_call: TRBV6-5
j_call: TRBJ2-2
clone_size: few
d_call: TRBD1
cdr3_aa: CASRRTGVTGELFF
cdr3_nt: TGTGCCAGCAGGAGGACAGGGGTCACCGGGGAGCTGTTTTTT

v_call: TRBV6-1
j_call: TRBJ2-3
clone_size: NA
d_call: TRBD1
cdr3_aa: CASSGIPQGLIGVDTQYF
cdr3_nt: TGTGCCAGCAGTGGGATCCCACAGGGGTTAATCGGTGTAGATACGCAGTATTTT

v_call: TRBV28
j_call: TRBJ2-4
clone_size: NA
d_call: NA
cdr3_aa: CASSLAGVNIQYF
cdr3_nt: TGTGCCAGCAGTTTGGCTGGTGTAAACATTCAGTACTTC

v_call: TRBV5-1
j_call: TRBJ1-4
clone_size: NA
d_call: NA
cdr3_aa: CASSPARTTNEKLFF
cdr3_nt: TGCGCCAGCAGCCCTGCGAGGACAACTAATGAAAAACTGTTTTTT

v_call: TRBV5-4
j_call: TRBJ2-5
clone_size: NA
d_call: TRBD1
cdr3_aa: CASSPDRVETQYF
cdr3_nt: TGTGCCAGCAGTCCGGACAGGGTGGAGACCCAGTACTTC